This T cell receptor beta chain was found in a study of T-cell reconstitution after alpha-beta-depleted transplantation in children. This clonotype appeared a few times. What it binds is not known. Unique molecular identifiers were incorporated during preparation of the TCRbeta library. TCRdb reprocessed the PCR reads with MiXCR, giving one entry per CDR3 protein. The sample contains about a million distinct CDR3 sequences, around 30% of which appear only once. Points from the study as a whole: When one year had passed after transplant, most T-cell counts and diversity came from newly produced T cells. Surviving recipient T cells and thymic progenitors accounted for the high day-60 TCRbeta diversity observed in some patients. There were reportedly several hundred expanded graft clones from which alpha-beta T cells came about two months after transplant.

Sequenced material: PBMCs, mostly from graft donor cells, taken 360 days after TCRalphabeta/CD19-depleted stem cell transplant. This clonotype originated in a boy under two years old who had a stem cell transplant for SCID, so the T cells may come from the graft donor.

The CDR3 DNA follows: TGTGCCAGCAGTTTGGGCAGCGGCGTGACCTACGAGCAGTACTTC. As protein: CASSLGSGVTYEQYF. The rearrangement uses TRBV27 and TRBJ2-7, with D perhaps matching TRBD2 (5 bases). CDR1 and CDR2 (germline): MNHEY, SMNVEV (reference sequence). The CDR3 runs to 15 residues. V was cut by 3 bases and J by 2 bases, with 14 bases left in between.